The 21 T cell receptor beta chains listed next were all sequenced from one sample in a study of cytomegalovirus exposure and HLA in healthy donors. It was with 60 Vbeta and 13 Jbeta primers that the PCR ran. Only in-frame clones appear in the TCRdb table, and some are missing; sequencing was by immunoSEQ multiplex PCR. The table records about 130,000 clones, around 77% of them present only once. Sequenced material: PBMCs. Receptor source: a man aged 30-40 years in good health and CMV-seronegative.

The chain links TRBV7-3 to TRBJ2-3, with 7 bases matching TRBD2. The CDR3 is 16 amino acids. The germline gives CDR1 SGHTA, CDR2 FQGTGA. Trimming at V came to 5 bases and at J to 2 bases, leaving 10 bases not matched to a gene. The CDR3 DNA reads TGTGCCAGCAGCCCTGGGACTACGCCCCCCACAGATACGCAGTATTTT. This codes for CASSPGTTPPTDTQYF.

The V and J genes are TRBV7-9 and TRBJ1-2; unclear D gene. Germline assignment: CDR1 SEHNR and CDR2 FQNEAQ (reference sequence). Deletions cut 10 bases from V and 5 bases from J, with 17 bases between. This CDR3 has 13 amino acids. In nucleotides, the CDR3 is TGTGCCATCGAAGCGTCTCAATTTTATGGCTACACCTTC. This encodes CAIEASQFYGYTF.

The V and J genes are TRBV5-1 and TRBJ1-1; D ambiguous. The CDR3 consists of 15 residues. Germline CDR1 SGHRS, CDR2 YFSETQ. Between the trimmed V and J ends, which lost 4 bases and 1 base, there was a span of 14 bases. CDR3 DNA: TGCGCCAGCAGCGGGTCGGGAGGACGGAACACTGAAGCTTTCTTT. Protein: CASSGSGGRNTEAFF.

The rearrangement uses TRBV6-6 and TRBJ1-4; 10 nucleotides match TRBD1. The germline V gene encodes CDR1 MNHNY and CDR2 SVGAGI (reference sequence). V dropped 5 bases and J dropped 4; count of bases not matched to a gene: 4. This CDR3 contains 15 residues. The CDR3 loop reads CASSDRGQGNEKLFF. The CDR3 nucleotides read TGTGCCAGCAGTGACAGGGGGCAGGGTAATGAAAAACTGTTTTTT.

The V gene is TRBV11-2, the J gene TRBJ1-3, with D possibly matching TRBD1 (6 bases). The V gene's germline CDR1 is SGHAT and CDR2 FQNNGV. V lost 4 bases and J lost 4, with 8 bases in between. The CDR3 has 13 residues. DNA for the CDR3: TGTGCCAGCAGCTCTGGACAGGGAAACACCATATATTTT. Its translation: CASSSGQGNTIYF.

The rearrangement joins TRBV10-1 to TRBJ1-5, with 8 bases lining up with TRBD1. V shed 2 bases and J 6 bases; nucleotides not matched to a gene: 3. The CDR3 runs to 14 residues. Germline V lookup: CDR1 WNHNN, CDR2 SYGVQD (reference sequence). CDR3 in amino acids: CASSEQGAPQPQHF. CDR3 DNA: TGCGCCAGCAGTGAGCAGGGGGCCCCTCAGCCCCAGCATTTT.

The CDR3: CASSYSARATNEKLFF. In nucleotides, the CDR3 is TGTGCCAGCAGTTACTCGGCCAGGGCAACTAATGAAAAACTGTTTTTT. The chain couples TRBV6-5 to TRBJ1-4; maybe TRBD1 (5 bases). The CDR3 is 16 amino acids. Trimming pared 0 bases from V and 0 bases from J, leaving 8 bases between. Germline lookup yields CDR1 MNHEY and CDR2 SVGAGI.

This chain links TRBV25-1 with TRBJ1-1, with 7 bases lining up with TRBD1. The CDR3 is 13 residues long. Germline assignment: CDR1 MGHDK and CDR2 SYGVNS. V was pared by 3 bases and J by 11 bases, with 9 bases of the junction left unmatched. The CDR3 region is CASSDGDRYEAFF. The CDR3 DNA reads TGTGCCAGCAGTGATGGGGACAGATATGAGGCTTTCTTT.

This clone was detected once. CDR3 region: CASSAGLAGTLNTQYF. Here the CDR3 DNA reads TGTGCCAGCAGCGCGGGACTAGCGGGAACTTTAAATACGCAGTATTTT. The rearrangement joins TRBV7-3 to TRBJ2-3; 13 nucleotides match TRBD2. This CDR3 has 16 residues. V was clipped by 5 bases and J by 7 bases; unmatched bases: 9. Germline values: CDR1 SGHTA, CDR2 FQGTGA.

The chain employs TRBV28 and TRBJ1-1, with D perhaps matching TRBD1 (5 bases). Germline V gives CDR1 MDHEN, CDR2 SYDVKM. This CDR3 comprises 14 residues. The V end was cut by 4 bases, the J end by 1 base, with 10 bases between. The CDR3 sequence is CASSSGLGNTEAFF. The CDR3 bases are TGTGCCAGCAGTTCAGGGTTGGGGAACACTGAAGCTTTCTTT.

This chain joins TRBV2 and TRBJ1-4; maybe TRBD1 (5 bases). Germline V gene data show CDR1 as SNHLY and CDR2 as FYNNEI. This CDR3 is built from 11 residues. V was cut by 10 bases and J by 8 bases, with 11 bases left in between. The CDR3: CATTGREKLFF. The CDR3 DNA reads TGTGCCACCACAGGACGGGAAAAACTGTTTTTT.

V and J are TRBV15 and TRBJ1-5, with 9 nucleotides matching TRBD1. Germline V gene lookup returns CDR1 LNHNV and CDR2 YYDKDF (reference sequence). Trimming cost V 5 bases and J 2 bases; bases outside gene matches: 16. The CDR3 length is 19 residues. The CDR3: CATSGRVLQGAGGNQPQHF. The CDR3 nucleotides read TGTGCCACCAGCGGCCGTGTTTTACAGGGGGCGGGAGGCAATCAGCCCCAGCATTTT.

The chain has TRBV2 and TRBJ2-7; D uncertain. The CDR3 is 12 residues long. Germline lookup yields CDR1 SNHLY and CDR2 FYNNEI. V was trimmed by 7 bases and J by 0 bases, leaving 7 bases between them. CDR3 region: CASTPLSYEQYF. The CDR3 nucleotides read TGTGCCAGCACCCCCCTCTCCTACGAGCAGTACTTC.

The chain has TRBV29-1 and TRBJ2-2; TRBD1 is a possible D gene (6 bases). The ends were cut back, 8 bases at V and 3 bases at J, with 16 bases in the middle. Germline values: CDR1 SQVTM, CDR2 ANQGSEA. The CDR3 has 14 residues. The CDR3 bases are TGCAGCAATCGCGAGGCAGGGGACACCGGGGAGCTGTTTTTT. Protein product: CSNREAGDTGELFF.

The chain recombines TRBV6-1 with TRBJ2-5; the match to TRBD1 covers 7 bases. This CDR3 is 14 amino acids long. V was pared by 4 bases and J by 5 bases, with 7 bases of the junction left unmatched. Germline V CDR1 and CDR2: MNHNS, SASEGT. Written as DNA, the CDR3 is TGTGCCAGCAGTGCCCTAGACAGGGTGGAGACCCAGTACTTC. Translating gives CASSALDRVETQYF.

This clone showed up just once. This rearrangement joins TRBV19 to TRBJ2-7; 9 nucleotides line up with TRBD1. CDR3 length equals 14 residues. V trimming: 5 bases; J trimming: 4 bases; junction bases outside the gene matches: 6. The germline V gene encodes CDR1 LNHDA and CDR2 SQIVND (reference sequence). The CDR3 region has the DNA TGTGCCAGTAGTTTCGGACAGGGGATGTACGAGCAGTACTTC. Its translation is CASSFGQGMYEQYF.

The chain links TRBV5-4 to TRBJ2-6; a weak D match, TRBD2 (5 bases). V was shortened by 0 bases and J by 0 bases, with 13 bases between the two germline ends. The germline V gene encodes CDR1 SGHNT and CDR2 YYREEE (reference sequence). The CDR3 contains 18 residues. The CDR3 protein is CASSLGAGQGSGANVLTF. In nucleotides, the CDR3 is TGTGCCAGCAGCTTGGGGGCGGGTCAAGGCTCTGGGGCCAACGTCCTGACTTTC.

This clone was found a few times. V usage is TRBV30 and J usage is TRBJ2-1, with 10 nucleotides matching TRBD2. The CDR3 runs to 14 residues. V was clipped by 1 base and J by 9 bases; unmatched bases: 6. Germline CDR1 GTSNPN, CDR2 SVGIG (reference sequence). The CDR3 nucleotides are TGTGCCTGGAGTGGAGCGGGAGGGTTCGGTGAGCAGTTCTTC. Protein: CAWSGAGGFGEQFF.

The rearrangement uses TRBV5-8 and TRBJ1-5; 8 nucleotides align to TRBD1. This CDR3 region has 14 residues. V trimming: 1 base; J trimming: 4 bases; junction bases outside the gene matches: 1. The germline V gene has CDR1 SGHTS and CDR2 YDEGEE. The CDR3 is CASSLRTGNQPQHF. In DNA, the CDR3 is TGTGCCAGCAGCTTGAGGACAGGGAATCAGCCCCAGCATTTT.

Details on this clone: Other DNA variants within this sample encode the same CDR3. This chain uses TRBV11-3 with TRBJ2-7; the D is unclear. The CDR3 runs to 14 residues. With 1 base removed from V and 0 bases from J, the gap between germline ends came to 7 bases. The germline CDR1 and CDR2 sequences are SGHNT and YENEEA. The CDR3 spells CASSLGGSSYEQYF. The CDR3 nucleotides read TGTGCCAGCAGCTTAGGCGGAAGCTCCTACGAGCAGTACTTC.

The V and J genes are TRBV4-1 and TRBJ1-1; 10 nucleotides align to TRBD1. V lost 3 bases, J lost 3 bases, and 13 bases stayed unmatched. The CDR3 has 18 amino acids. Germline CDR1 MGHRA, CDR2 YSYEKL. CDR3 in amino acids: CASSHAFNRDRGDTEAFF. CDR3 DNA: TGCGCCAGCAGCCATGCTTTTAACCGGGACAGGGGCGACACTGAAGCTTTCTTT.